This T cell receptor (beta chain) was sequenced in a study of identical twins. Notes on the study in general: Zero-insertion analyses might be partly confounded by invariant T cells like MAIT and iNKT. Low generation-probability sequences were in excess among twin-shared out-of-frame alpha sequences. The analysis was cross-sectional rather than longitudinal within donors.

Germline-derived CDR1 and CDR2 are LGHDT and YNNKEL (reference sequence). The trim removed 4 bases at V and 7 bases at J, leaving 8 bases unmatched. This CDR3 spans 15 amino acids. A universal primer site was added by template switching, and unique molecular identifiers were carried by the cDNA. One entry per CDR3 protein, called by TCRdb with MiXCR from the 5' RACE reads. The table includes roughly 250,000 distinct CDR3 sequences, about 7% detected once. This clonotype has at least ten counts. Its antigen is unidentified. Another study also made use of these data, one on yellow fever vaccine responses in identical twins.

The chain is built from TRBV3-1 and TRBJ2-1; 9 bases align to TRBD1. This TCR came from a woman in her late teens or twenties in good health. The source material was memory (CD45RO+) T cells sorted from blood. The CDR3 sequence is CASSPGQGLRNEQFF. Written as DNA, the CDR3 is TGTGCCAGCAGCCCGGGACAGGGACTAAGGAATGAGCAGTTCTTC.